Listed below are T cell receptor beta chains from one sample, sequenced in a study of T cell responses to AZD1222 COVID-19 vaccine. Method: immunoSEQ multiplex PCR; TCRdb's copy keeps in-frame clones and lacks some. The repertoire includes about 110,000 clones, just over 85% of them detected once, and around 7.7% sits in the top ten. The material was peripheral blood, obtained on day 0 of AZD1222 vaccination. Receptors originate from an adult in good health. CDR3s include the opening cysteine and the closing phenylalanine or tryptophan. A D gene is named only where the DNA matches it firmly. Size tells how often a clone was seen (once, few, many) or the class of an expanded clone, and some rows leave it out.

CASSLDLQEETQYF | TGTGCCAGCAGCTTAGATCTCCAGGAGGAGACCCAGTACTTC | TRBJ2-5 | TRBV11-2 | . | .
CASSQQGRTDTQYF | TGTGCCAGTAGTCAACAGGGGCGCACAGATACGCAGTATTTT | TRBJ2-3 | TRBV19 | TRBD1 | .
CASGSSGGRDTQYF | TGTGCCAGTGGTAGTAGCGGGGGTCGGGATACGCAGTATTTT | TRBJ2-3 | TRBV19 | TRBD2 | .
CASSFSRGSTEAFF | TGTGCCAGCAGCTTTAGTCGGGGAAGCACTGAAGCTTTCTTT | TRBJ1-1 | TRBV11-2 | . | .
CASSPPGEETQYF | TGTGCCAGCTCACCCCCCGGGGAAGAGACCCAGTACTTC | TRBJ2-5 | TRBV18 | . | .
CASSFARGAGQVGGTEAFF | TGCGCCAGCAGCTTCGCCCGGGGGGCCGGGCAGGTGGGGGGCACTGAAGCTTTCTTT | TRBJ1-1 | TRBV5-1 | . | many
CASSQDPGRGGNQPQHF | TGCGCCAGCAGCCAAGATCCGGGCAGGGGGGGCAATCAGCCCCAGCATTTT | TRBJ1-5 | TRBV4-1 | TRBD1 | .
CAIGTAGTAGANVLTF | TGTGCCATTGGGACAGCCGGCACGGCTGGGGCCAACGTCCTGACTTTC | TRBJ2-6 | TRBV19 | TRBD1 | .
CASSPPLRGDNEQFF | TGTGCCAGCTCACCACCCCTTCGAGGAGACAATGAGCAGTTCTTC | TRBJ2-1 | TRBV18 | . | .
CASSPAISADWTEAFF | TGTGCCAGCAGCCCCGCCATCAGCGCCGATTGGACTGAAGCTTTCTTT | TRBJ1-1 | TRBV5-6 | . | .
CASSQGGTDTQYF | TGTGCCAGCAGCCAAGGGGGCACAGATACGCAGTATTTT | TRBJ2-3 | TRBV5-6 | . | .
CASSNSGQISYEQYF | TGTGCCAGCAGTAACTCGGGACAGATCTCCTACGAGCAGTACTTC | TRBJ2-7 | TRBV25-1 | TRBD1 | .
CASSLRLGGSSTDTQYF | TGTGCCAGCAGCCTAAGGTTGGGCGGGAGCAGCACAGATACGCAGTATTTT | TRBJ2-3 | TRBV3-1/TRBV3-2 | TRBD2 | .
CASTRQGDNYGYTF | TGTGCCAGTACACGACAGGGAGACAACTATGGCTACACCTTC | TRBJ1-2 | TRBV19 | TRBD1 | .
CASSVEKALGETQYF | TGTGCCAGCAGCGTAGAAAAGGCATTAGGAGAGACCCAGTACTTC | TRBJ2-5 | TRBV9 | . | .
CASSSPPAGGSYTF | TGTGCCAGCAGTTCTCCCCCGGCCGGGGGGAGCTACACCTTC | TRBJ1-2 | TRBV5-6 | . | .
CASSSASGRAGEQFF | TGTGCCAGCAGTTCCGCGAGCGGGAGGGCCGGTGAGCAGTTCTTC | TRBJ2-1 | TRBV27 | TRBD2 | .
CASSQVRPGYNSPLHF | TGCGCCAGCAGCCAAGTTCGTCCGGGGTATAATTCACCCCTCCACTTT | TRBJ1-6 | TRBV4-1 | . | .
CASSQGQGRQNEKLFF | TGTGCCAGCAGCCAAGGGCAGGGGCGGCAGAATGAAAAACTGTTTTTT | TRBJ1-4 | TRBV7-9 | . | .
CASSLGTWGWGKYTEAFF | TGTGCCAGCAGCTTAGGAACTTGGGGTTGGGGGAAGTACACTGAAGCTTTCTTT | TRBJ1-1 | TRBV11-2 | . | .
CASSLGGQGRYEQYF | TGTGCCAGCAGCTTGGGTGGACAGGGGAGATACGAGCAGTACTTC | TRBJ2-7 | TRBV5-4 | TRBD1 | .
CAMEGYYGYTF | TGTGCCATGGAGGGATACTATGGCTACACCTTC | TRBJ1-2 | TRBV10-3 | . | .
CAISESGPGQGPNRVTGELFF | TGTGCCATCAGTGAGAGCGGACCGGGACAGGGGCCCAATCGAGTCACCGGGGAGCTGTTTTTT | TRBJ2-2 | TRBV10-3 | TRBD1 | .
CASSPDGEKTQYF | TGTGCCAGCAGCCCGGACGGGGAAAAGACCCAGTACTTC | TRBJ2-5 | TRBV27 | . | .
CATQTSGRADEQYF | TGTGCCACCCAGACTAGCGGGAGGGCCGACGAGCAGTACTTC | TRBJ2-7 | TRBV10-3 | TRBD2 | .
CASSRRTSGEADTQYF | TGTGCCAGCAGCCGGAGGACTAGCGGGGAGGCAGATACGCAGTATTTT | TRBJ2-3 | TRBV4-2 | TRBD2 | .
CASSLPGQGSHQQYF | TGTGCCAGCAGCCTTCCGGGACAGGGCTCCCACCAGCAGTACTTC | TRBJ2-7 | TRBV7-9 | TRBD1 | once
CASRETSGSNEQFF | TGTGCCAGCAGGGAGACTAGCGGGAGTAATGAGCAGTTCTTC | TRBJ2-1 | TRBV2 | TRBD2 | .
CASSAPGGFSGYTF | TGTGCCAGCAGTGCCCCGGGGGGGTTTAGTGGCTACACCTTC | TRBJ1-2 | TRBV27 | . | few
CATSRARGGPTDTQYF | TGTGCCACCAGCAGAGCTCGAGGAGGGCCAACAGATACGCAGTATTTT | TRBJ2-3 | TRBV15 | . | .
CASTIQSSGNTIYF | TGTGCCAGTACCATCCAGAGCTCTGGAAACACCATATATTTT | TRBJ1-3 | TRBV19 | . | once
CATSRDPRASTEAFF | TGTGCCACCAGCAGAGATCCCAGGGCGAGCACTGAAGCTTTCTTT | TRBJ1-1 | TRBV15 | . | .
CASTMGQEPSQHF | TGTGCCAGCACTATGGGACAGGAGCCGTCCCAGCATTTT | TRBJ1-5 | TRBV12-3/TRBV12-4 | TRBD1 | few
CASSPSGRETQYF | TGTGCCAGTAGTCCCAGTGGACGGGAGACCCAGTACTTC | TRBJ2-5 | TRBV19 | . | .
CASSLEDSYSNQPQHF | TGTGCCAGCAGCTTGGAAGACAGTTATAGCAATCAGCCCCAGCATTTT | TRBJ1-5 | TRBV5-5 | . | .
CASSLDTGYEQYF | TGCGCCAGCAGCTTGGATACCGGCTACGAGCAGTACTTC | TRBJ2-7 | TRBV5-1 | . | .
CASSSYRQGPNNEQFF | TGTGCCAGCAGTTCTTACCGCCAAGGGCCGAACAATGAGCAGTTCTTC | TRBJ2-1 | TRBV28 | . | .
CASSEYGTGNSYEQYF | TGTGCCAGCAGTGAATATGGGACAGGGAATTCCTACGAGCAGTACTTC | TRBJ2-7 | TRBV25-1 | TRBD1 | .
CASRTGSNEQFF | TGTGCCAGCAGGACAGGGAGCAATGAGCAGTTCTTC | TRBJ2-1 | TRBV28 | TRBD1 | .
CASRDTSGANVLTF | TGTGCCAGTAGAGACACCTCTGGGGCCAACGTCCTGACTTTC | TRBJ2-6 | TRBV19 | . | once
CASSLSFRTEAFF | TGTGCCAGCAGCTTATCCTTCCGGACTGAAGCTTTCTTT | TRBJ1-1 | TRBV7-8 | . | once
CASSSRGRYQETQYF | TGTGCCAGCAGCTCGCGGGGCAGGTACCAAGAGACCCAGTACTTC | TRBJ2-5 | TRBV11-2 | . | once
CASRETGNPNYGYTF | TGTGCCAGCAGGGAGACAGGGAACCCTAACTATGGCTACACCTTC | TRBJ1-2 | TRBV28 | TRBD1 | .
CASSPRPQTGLNSGNTIYF | TGTGCCAGCTCACCTCGCCCCCAGACAGGGCTGAACTCTGGAAACACCATATATTTT | TRBJ1-3 | TRBV18 | TRBD1 | once
CASSFRTGFWLETQYF | TGTGCCAGCAGCTTTAGGACAGGGTTCTGGCTAGAGACGCAGTATTTT | TRBJ2-3 | TRBV5-6 | TRBD1 | once
CASSESIRRTGGGNQPQHF | TGCGCCAGCAGTGAGTCGATTCGGCGGACAGGTGGTGGCAATCAGCCCCAGCATTTT | TRBJ1-5 | TRBV10-2 | TRBD1 | .
CASSQTSGAYNEQFF | TGTGCCAGCAGCCAAACTAGCGGGGCTTACAATGAGCAGTTCTTC | TRBJ2-1 | TRBV3-1/TRBV3-2 | TRBD2 | .
CASRSAGVSYEQYF | TGTGCCAGCAGATCGGCAGGGGTCTCCTACGAGCAGTACTTC | TRBJ2-7 | TRBV28 | . | .
CASSEMVGITQPQHF | TGTGCCAGCAGTGAAATGGTAGGGATTACTCAGCCCCAGCATTTT | TRBJ1-5 | TRBV2 | . | .
CATRGVTVGTGYREEQYF | TGTGCCACCCGGGGGGTAACGGTAGGGACAGGGTATCGGGAAGAGCAGTACTTC | TRBJ2-7 | TRBV28 | TRBD1 | .
CASSYSGGVGQPQHF | TGTGCCAGCAGTTACTCGGGGGGAGTTGGGCAGCCCCAGCATTTT | TRBJ1-5 | TRBV6-5 | . | .
CASSLTGGNTIYF | TGCGCCAGCAGTTTGACAGGGGGAAACACCATATATTTT | TRBJ1-3 | TRBV4-1 | TRBD1 | .
CASSPGGTGGTDEQFF | TGTGCCAGCAGCCCAGGAGGTACAGGGGGTACAGATGAGCAGTTCTTC | TRBJ2-1 | TRBV5-4 | TRBD1 | .
CASSYGRGVDTGELFF | TGTGCCAGCAGTTACGGCAGGGGGGTAGACACCGGGGAGCTGTTTTTT | TRBJ2-2 | TRBV6-2/TRBV6-3 | . | .